This TCR beta chain was captured by sequencing in a study of T cells after yellow fever vaccination. From the 5' RACE reads, TCRdb called clonotypes with MiXCR, one entry per CDR3 protein. The table records almost 600,000 distinct CDR3 sequences, roughly 14% of them present only once. This clonotype has a handful of counts. This sequence originates from a man under 40 who received the YFV17D yellow fever vaccine. Sequencing was performed on PBMCs, taken on the day of the yellow fever booster vaccination.

The CDR3 loop is CASSFLGTRSSYNEQFF. CDR3 in DNA: TGTGCCAGCAGCTTTCTGGGGACTCGGAGCTCCTACAATGAGCAGTTCTTC. The chain links TRBV7-9 to TRBJ2-1; possible D gene TRBD2, 6 bases. Trimming took off 3 bases at V and 0 bases at J, with 15 bases between the two ends. The CDR3 consists of 17 residues. The germline V gene has CDR1 SEHNR and CDR2 FQNEAQ (reference sequence).